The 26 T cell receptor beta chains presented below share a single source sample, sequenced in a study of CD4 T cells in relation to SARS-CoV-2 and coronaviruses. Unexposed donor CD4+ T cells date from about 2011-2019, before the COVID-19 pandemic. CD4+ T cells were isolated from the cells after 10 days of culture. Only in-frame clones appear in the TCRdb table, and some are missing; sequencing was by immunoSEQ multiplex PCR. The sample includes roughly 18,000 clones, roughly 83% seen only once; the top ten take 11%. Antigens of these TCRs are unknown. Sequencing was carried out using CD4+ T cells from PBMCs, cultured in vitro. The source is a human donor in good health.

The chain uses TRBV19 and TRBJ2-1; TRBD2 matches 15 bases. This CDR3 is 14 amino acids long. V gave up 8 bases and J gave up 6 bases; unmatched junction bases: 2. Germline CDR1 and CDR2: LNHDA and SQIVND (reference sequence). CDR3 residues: CASRTSGRGNEQFF. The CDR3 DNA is TGTGCCAGTCGGACTAGCGGGAGGGGCAATGAGCAGTTCTTC.

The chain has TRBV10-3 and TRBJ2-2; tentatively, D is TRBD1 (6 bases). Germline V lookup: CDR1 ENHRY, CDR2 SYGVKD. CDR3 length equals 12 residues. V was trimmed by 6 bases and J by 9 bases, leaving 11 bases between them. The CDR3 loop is CAISQQGWELFF. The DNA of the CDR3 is TGTGCCATCAGCCAACAGGGTTGGGAGCTGTTTTTT.

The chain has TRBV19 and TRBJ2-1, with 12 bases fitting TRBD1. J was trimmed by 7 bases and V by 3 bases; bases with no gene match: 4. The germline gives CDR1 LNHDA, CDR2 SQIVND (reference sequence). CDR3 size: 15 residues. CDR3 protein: CASSIGGQGANEQFF. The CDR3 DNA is TGTGCCAGTAGTATCGGGGGACAGGGGGCTAATGAGCAGTTCTTC.

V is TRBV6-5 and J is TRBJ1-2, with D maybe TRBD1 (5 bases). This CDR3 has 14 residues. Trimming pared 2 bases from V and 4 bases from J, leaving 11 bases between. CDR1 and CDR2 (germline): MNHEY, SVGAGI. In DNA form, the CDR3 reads TGTGCCAGCAGTTACGCTGGGGCTGGCTATGGCTACACCTTC. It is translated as CASSYAGAGYGYTF.

The CDR3, as DNA: TGTGCCAGCAGTGAGACGCCAGGGGGTTACTATGGCTACACCTTC. This sequence encodes CASSETPGGYYGYTF. This chain uses TRBV6-1 with TRBJ1-2; 7 bases agree with TRBD1. CDR1 MNHNS and CDR2 SASEGT come from the germline V gene. The CDR3 consists of 15 residues. The V segment lost 3 bases and the J segment 3 bases; nucleotides outside the gene matches: 7.

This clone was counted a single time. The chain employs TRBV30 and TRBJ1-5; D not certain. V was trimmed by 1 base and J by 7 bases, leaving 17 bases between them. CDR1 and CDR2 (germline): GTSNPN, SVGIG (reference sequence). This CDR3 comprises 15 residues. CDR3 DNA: TGTGCCTGGAGTGAAGGGCGCCTCCCAAGACAGCCCCAGCATTTT. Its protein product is CAWSEGRLPRQPQHF.

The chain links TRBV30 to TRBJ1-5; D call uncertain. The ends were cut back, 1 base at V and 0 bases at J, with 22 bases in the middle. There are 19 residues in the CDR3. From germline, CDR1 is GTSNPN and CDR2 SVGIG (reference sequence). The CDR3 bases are TGTGCCTGGAGTGACCCCGTGCCAAACCGCGGGGATAGCAATCAGCCCCAGCATTTT. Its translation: CAWSDPVPNRGDSNQPQHF.

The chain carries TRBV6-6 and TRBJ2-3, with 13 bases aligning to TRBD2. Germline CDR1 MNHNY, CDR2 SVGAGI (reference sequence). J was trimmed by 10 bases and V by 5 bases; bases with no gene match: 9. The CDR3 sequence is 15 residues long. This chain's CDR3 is CASSRTSGGAPAQYF. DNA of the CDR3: TGTGCCAGCAGTCGGACTAGCGGGGGCGCACCGGCGCAGTATTTT.

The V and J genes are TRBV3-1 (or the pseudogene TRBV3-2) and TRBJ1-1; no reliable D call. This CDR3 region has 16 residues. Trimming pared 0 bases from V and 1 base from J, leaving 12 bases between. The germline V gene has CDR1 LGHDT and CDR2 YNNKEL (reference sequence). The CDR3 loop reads CASSQEAKRPNTEAFF. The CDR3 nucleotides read TGTGCCAGCAGCCAAGAAGCGAAGCGACCGAACACTGAAGCTTTCTTT.

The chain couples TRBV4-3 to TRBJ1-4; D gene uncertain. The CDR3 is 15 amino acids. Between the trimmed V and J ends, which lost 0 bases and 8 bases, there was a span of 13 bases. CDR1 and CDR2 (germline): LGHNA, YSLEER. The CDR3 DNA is TGCGCCAGCAGCCAAGAGGGTTCGGGCTGGGAAAAACTGTTTTTT. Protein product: CASSQEGSGWEKLFF.

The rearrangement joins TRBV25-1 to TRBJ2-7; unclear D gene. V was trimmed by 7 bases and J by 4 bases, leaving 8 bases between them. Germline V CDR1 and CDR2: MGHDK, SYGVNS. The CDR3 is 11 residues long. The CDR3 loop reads CASTRGYEQYF. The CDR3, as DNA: TGTGCCAGCACTCGAGGTTACGAGCAGTACTTC.

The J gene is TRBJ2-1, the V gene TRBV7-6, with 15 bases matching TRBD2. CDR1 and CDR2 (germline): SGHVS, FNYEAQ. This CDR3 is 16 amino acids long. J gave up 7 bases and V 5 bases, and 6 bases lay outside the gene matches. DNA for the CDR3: TGTGCCAGCAGCATTCGGACTAGCGGGGGGGGAAATGAGCAGTTCTTC. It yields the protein CASSIRTSGGGNEQFF.

This CDR3 is CASSVEDITDTQYF. The CDR3 DNA reads as TGTGCCAGCAGCGTAGAAGATATCACAGATACGCAGTATTTT. The V call is TRBV9, the J call TRBJ2-3; D not resolved. CDR1 SGDLS and CDR2 YYNGEE come from the germline V gene. CDR3 length equals 14 residues. Trimming stripped 0 bases from V and 2 bases from J, with 7 bases between.

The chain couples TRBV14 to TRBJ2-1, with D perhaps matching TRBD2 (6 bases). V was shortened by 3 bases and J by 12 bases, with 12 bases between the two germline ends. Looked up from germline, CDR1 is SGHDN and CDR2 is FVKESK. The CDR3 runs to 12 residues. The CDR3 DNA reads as TGTGCCAGCAGCCAGGGACTCAGAGGGCAGTTCTTC. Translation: CASSQGLRGQFF. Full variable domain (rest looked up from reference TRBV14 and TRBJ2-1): EAGVTQFPSHSVIEKGQTVTLRCDPISGHDNLYWYRRVMGKEIKFLLHFVKESKQDESGMPNNRFLAERTGGTYSTLKVQPAELEDSGVYFCASSQGLRGQFFGPGTRLTVL.

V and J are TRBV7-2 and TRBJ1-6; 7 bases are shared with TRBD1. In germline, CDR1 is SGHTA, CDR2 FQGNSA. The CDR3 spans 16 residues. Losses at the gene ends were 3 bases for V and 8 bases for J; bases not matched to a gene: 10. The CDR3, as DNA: TGTGCCAGCAGCTTTTACCTCAGGGGGAAGGATTCACCCCTCCACTTT. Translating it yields CASSFYLRGKDSPLHF.

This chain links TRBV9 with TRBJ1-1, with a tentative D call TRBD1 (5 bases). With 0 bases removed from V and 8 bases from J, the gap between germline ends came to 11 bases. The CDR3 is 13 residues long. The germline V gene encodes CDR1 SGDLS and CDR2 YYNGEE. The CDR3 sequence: CASSVGQRSEAFF. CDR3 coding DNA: TGTGCCAGCAGCGTAGGACAGCGCTCAGAAGCTTTCTTT.

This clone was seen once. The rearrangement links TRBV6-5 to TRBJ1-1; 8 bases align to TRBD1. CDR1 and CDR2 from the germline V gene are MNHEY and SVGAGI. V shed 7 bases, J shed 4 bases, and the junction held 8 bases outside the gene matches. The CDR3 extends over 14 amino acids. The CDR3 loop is CASIRQGRLTEAFF. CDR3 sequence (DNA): TGTGCCAGCATCCGACAGGGGCGACTCACTGAAGCTTTCTTT.

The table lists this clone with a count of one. As DNA, the CDR3 is TGTGCCAGCAGCCAATTAGGTAGGGGCCGACAAACCCTAAGTGAAAAACTGTTTTTT. Amino acids: CASSQLGRGRQTLSEKLFF. This chain uses TRBV16 with TRBJ1-4, with D perhaps TRBD1 (5 bases). Trimming cost V 1 base and J 7 bases, with 25 bases left between them. Germline values: CDR1 KGHSY, CDR2 FQNENV. There are 19 residues in the CDR3.

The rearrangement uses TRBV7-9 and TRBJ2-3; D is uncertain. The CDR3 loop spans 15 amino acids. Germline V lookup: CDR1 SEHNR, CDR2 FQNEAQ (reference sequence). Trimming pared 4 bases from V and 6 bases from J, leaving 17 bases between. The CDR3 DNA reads TGTGCCAGCAGCTCAAACTCCGGACCTCGCGATACGCAGTATTTT. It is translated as CASSSNSGPRDTQYF.

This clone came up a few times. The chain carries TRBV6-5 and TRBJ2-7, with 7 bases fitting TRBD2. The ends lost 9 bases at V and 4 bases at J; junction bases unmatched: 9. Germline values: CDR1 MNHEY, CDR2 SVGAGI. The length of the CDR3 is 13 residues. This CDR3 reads CARPGLLFYEQYF. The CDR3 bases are TGTGCCAGGCCGGGACTACTATTTTACGAGCAGTACTTC.

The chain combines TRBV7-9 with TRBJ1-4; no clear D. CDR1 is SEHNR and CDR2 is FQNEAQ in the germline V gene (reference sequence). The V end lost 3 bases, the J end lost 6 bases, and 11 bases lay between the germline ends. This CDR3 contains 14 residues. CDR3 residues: CASSFGGGYEKLFF. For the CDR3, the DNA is TGTGCCAGCAGCTTCGGCGGAGGCTATGAAAAACTGTTTTTT.

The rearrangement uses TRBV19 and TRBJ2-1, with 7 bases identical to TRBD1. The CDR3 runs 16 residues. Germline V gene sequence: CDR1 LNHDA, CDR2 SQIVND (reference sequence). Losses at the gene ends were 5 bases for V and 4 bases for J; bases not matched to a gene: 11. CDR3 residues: CASSRQGLSQYNEQFF. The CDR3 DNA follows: TGTGCCAGTAGTCGACAGGGCCTGTCCCAGTACAATGAGCAGTTCTTC.

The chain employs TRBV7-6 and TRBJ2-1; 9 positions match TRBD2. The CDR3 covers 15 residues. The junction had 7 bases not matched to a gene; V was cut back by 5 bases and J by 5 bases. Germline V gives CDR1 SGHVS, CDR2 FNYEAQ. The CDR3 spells CASSGGGAWDNEQFF. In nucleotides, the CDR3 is TGTGCCAGCAGCGGCGGGGGGGCCTGGGACAATGAGCAGTTCTTC.

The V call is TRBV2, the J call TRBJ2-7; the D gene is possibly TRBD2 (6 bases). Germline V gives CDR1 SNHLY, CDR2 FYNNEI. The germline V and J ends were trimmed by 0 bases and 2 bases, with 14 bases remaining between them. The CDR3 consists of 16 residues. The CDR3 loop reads CASSEAFGRSAYEQYF. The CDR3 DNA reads TGTGCCAGCAGTGAAGCGTTCGGGAGATCGGCCTACGAGCAGTACTTC.

In nucleotides, the CDR3 is TGTGCCAGCAGATCTCGAGCTAATGAAAAACTGTTTTTT. Amino acids: CASRSRANEKLFF. J is TRBJ1-4 and V is TRBV11-2, with unresolved D. CDR1 is SGHAT and CDR2 is FQNNGV in the germline V gene. The length of the CDR3 is 13 residues. The germline V and J ends were trimmed by 6 bases and 3 bases, with 8 bases remaining between them.

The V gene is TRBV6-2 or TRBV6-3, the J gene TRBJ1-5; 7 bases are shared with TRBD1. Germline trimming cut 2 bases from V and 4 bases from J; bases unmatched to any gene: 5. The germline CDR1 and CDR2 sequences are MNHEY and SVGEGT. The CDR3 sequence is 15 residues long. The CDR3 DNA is TGTGCCAGCAGTTACGAAGGGGGCGCGAATCAGCCCCAGCATTTT. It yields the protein CASSYEGGANQPQHF.